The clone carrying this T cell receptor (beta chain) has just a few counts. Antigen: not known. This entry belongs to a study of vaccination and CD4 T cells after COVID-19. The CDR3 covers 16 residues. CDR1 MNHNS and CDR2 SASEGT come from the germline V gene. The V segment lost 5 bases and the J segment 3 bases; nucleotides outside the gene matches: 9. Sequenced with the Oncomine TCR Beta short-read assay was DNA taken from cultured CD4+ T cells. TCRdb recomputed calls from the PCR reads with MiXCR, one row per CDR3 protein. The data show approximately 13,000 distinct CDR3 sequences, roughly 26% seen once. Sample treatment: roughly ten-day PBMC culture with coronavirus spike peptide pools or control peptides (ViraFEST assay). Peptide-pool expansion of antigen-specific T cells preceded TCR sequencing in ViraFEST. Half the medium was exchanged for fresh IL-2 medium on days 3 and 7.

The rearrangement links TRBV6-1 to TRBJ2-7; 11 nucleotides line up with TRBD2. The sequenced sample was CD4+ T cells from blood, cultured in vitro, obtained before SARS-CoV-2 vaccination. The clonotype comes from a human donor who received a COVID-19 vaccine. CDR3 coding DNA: TGTGCCAGCAGTCGTAATCCGACTAGCGGGGTCTACGAGCAGTACTTC. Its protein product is CASSRNPTSGVYEQYF.